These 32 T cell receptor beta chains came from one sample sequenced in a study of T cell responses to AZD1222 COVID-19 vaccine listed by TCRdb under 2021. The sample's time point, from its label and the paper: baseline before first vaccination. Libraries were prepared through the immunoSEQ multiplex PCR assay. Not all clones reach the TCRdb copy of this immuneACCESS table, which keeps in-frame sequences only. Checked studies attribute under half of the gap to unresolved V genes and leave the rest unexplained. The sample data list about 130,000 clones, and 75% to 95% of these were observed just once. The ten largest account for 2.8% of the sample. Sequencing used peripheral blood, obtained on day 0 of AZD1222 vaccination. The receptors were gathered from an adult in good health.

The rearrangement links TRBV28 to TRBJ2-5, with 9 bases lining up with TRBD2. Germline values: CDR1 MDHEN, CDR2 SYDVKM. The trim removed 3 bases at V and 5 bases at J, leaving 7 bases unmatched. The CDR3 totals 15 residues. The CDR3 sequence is CASSFTGREGETQYF. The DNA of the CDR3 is TGTGCCAGCAGTTTCACTGGGCGGGAGGGGGAGACCCAGTACTTC.

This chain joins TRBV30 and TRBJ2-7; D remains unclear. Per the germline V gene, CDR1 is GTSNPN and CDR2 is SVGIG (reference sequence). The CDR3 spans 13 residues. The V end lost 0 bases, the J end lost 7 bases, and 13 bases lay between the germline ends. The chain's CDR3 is CAWSVLLITEQYF. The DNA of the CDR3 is TGTGCCTGGAGTGTACTCTTAATAACGGAGCAGTACTTC.

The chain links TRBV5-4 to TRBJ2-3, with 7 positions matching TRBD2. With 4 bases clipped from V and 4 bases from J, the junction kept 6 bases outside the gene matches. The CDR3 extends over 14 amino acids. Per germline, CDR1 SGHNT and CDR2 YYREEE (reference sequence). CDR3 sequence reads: CASSLGLDPDTQYF. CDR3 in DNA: TGTGCCAGCAGCCTAGGACTAGATCCAGATACGCAGTATTTT.

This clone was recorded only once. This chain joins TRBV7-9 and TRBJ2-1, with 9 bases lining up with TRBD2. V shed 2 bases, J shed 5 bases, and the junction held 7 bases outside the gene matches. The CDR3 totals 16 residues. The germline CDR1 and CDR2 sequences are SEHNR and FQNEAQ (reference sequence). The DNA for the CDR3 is TGTGCCAGCAGCTTAAGCCTAGCGGGGACCCACAATGAGCAGTTCTTC. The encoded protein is CASSLSLAGTHNEQFF.

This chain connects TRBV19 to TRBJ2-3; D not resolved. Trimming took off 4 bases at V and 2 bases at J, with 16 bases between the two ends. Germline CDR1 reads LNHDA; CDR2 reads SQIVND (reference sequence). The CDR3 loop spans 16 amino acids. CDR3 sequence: CASSSIGQLFTDTQYF. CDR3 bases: TGTGCCAGTAGTAGTATCGGGCAGCTCTTCACAGATACGCAGTATTTT.

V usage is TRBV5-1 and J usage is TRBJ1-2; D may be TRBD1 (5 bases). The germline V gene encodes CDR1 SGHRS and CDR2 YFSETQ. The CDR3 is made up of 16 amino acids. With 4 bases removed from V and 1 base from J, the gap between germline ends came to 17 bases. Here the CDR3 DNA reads TGCGCCAGCAGCATCACAGGTCTAGGAAGTAACTATGGCTACACCTTC. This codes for CASSITGLGSNYGYTF.

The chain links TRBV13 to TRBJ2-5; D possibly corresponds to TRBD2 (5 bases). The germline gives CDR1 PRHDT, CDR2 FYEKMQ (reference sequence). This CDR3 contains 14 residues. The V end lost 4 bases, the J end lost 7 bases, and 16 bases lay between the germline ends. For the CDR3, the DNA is TGTGCCAGCAGCTCGGGAACCCAAGACGGGACCCAGTACTTC. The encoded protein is CASSSGTQDGTQYF.

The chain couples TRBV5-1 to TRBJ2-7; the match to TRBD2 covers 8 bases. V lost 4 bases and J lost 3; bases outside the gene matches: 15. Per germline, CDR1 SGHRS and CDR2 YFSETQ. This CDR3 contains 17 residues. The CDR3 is CASSERTSTPVRYEQYF. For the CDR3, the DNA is TGCGCCAGCAGCGAACGGACTAGCACCCCTGTCCGCTACGAGCAGTACTTC.

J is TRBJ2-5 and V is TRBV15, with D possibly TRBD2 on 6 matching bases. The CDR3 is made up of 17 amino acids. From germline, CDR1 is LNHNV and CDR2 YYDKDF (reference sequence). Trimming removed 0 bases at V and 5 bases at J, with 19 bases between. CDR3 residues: CATSRDVTRRGYETQYF. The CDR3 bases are TGTGCCACCAGCAGAGACGTTACCCGGAGGGGTTACGAGACCCAGTACTTC. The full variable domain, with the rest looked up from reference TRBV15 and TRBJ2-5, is DAMVIQNPRYQVTQFGKPVTLSCSQTLNHNVMYWYQQKSSQAPKLLFHYYDKDFNNEADTPDNFQSRRPNTSFCFLDIRSPGLGDTAMYLCATSRDVTRRGYETQYFGPGTRLLVL.

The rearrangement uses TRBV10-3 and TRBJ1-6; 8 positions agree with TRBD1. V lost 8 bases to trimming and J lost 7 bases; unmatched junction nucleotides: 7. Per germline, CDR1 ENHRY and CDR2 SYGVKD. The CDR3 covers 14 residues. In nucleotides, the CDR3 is TGTGCCATCGGCAGACAGGGGCAGAATTCACCCCTCCACTTT. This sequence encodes CAIGRQGQNSPLHF.

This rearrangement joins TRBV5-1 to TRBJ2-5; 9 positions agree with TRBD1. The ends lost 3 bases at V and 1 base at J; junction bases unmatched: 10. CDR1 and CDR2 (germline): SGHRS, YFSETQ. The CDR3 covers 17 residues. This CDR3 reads CASSWRGQGFVQETQYF. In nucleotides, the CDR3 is TGCGCCAGCAGCTGGAGGGGACAGGGTTTTGTCCAAGAGACCCAGTACTTC. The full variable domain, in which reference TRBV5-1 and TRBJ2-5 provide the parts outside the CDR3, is KAGVTQTPRYLIKTRGQQVTLSCSPISGHRSVSWYQQTPGQGLQFLFEYFSETQRNKGNFPGRFSGRQFSNSRSEMNVSTLELGDSALYLCASSWRGQGFVQETQYFGPGTRLLVL.

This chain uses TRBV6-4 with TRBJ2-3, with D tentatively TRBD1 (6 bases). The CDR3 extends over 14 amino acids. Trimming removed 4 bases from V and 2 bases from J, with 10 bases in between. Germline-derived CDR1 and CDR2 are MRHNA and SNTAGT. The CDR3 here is CASSAGADTDTQYF. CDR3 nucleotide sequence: TGTGCCAGCAGTGCAGGGGCCGACACAGATACGCAGTATTTT.

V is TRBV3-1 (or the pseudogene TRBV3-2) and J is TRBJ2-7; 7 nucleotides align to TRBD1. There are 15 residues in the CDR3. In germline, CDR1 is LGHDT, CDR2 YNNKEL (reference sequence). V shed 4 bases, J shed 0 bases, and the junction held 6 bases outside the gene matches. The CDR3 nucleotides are TGTGCCAGCAGCCCAAACAGGGGCCGCTCCTACGAGCAGTACTTC. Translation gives CASSPNRGRSYEQYF.

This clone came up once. This CDR3 is CASSLVSGSEQFF. CDR3 DNA sequence: TGTGCCAGCAGTTTGGTGAGCGGGAGTGAGCAGTTCTTC. V and J are TRBV27 and TRBJ2-1; TRBD2 agrees at 8 bases. This CDR3 spans 13 amino acids. V was pared by 3 bases and J by 9 bases, with 4 bases of the junction left unmatched. Per the germline V gene, CDR1 is MNHEY and CDR2 is SMNVEV (reference sequence).

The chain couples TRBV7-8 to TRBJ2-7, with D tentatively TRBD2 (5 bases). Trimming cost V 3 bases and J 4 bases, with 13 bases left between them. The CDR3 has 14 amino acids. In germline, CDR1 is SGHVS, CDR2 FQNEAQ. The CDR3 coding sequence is TGTGCCAGCAGCTTCCGACTTTCGGGATACGAGCAGTACTTC. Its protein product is CASSFRLSGYEQYF.

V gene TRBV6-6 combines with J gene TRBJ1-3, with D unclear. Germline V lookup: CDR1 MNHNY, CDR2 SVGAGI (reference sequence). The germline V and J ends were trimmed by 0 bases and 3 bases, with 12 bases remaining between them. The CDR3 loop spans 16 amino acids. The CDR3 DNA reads TGTGCCAGCAGTTACTCGAACCTCGACGGTGGAAACACCATATATTTT. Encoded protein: CASSYSNLDGGNTIYF.

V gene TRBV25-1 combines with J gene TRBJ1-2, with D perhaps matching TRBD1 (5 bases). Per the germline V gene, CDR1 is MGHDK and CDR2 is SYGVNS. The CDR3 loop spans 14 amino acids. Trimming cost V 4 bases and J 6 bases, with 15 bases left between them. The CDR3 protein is CASSARGGDDGYTF. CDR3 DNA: TGTGCCAGCAGTGCCCGTGGGGGAGACGATGGCTACACCTTC.

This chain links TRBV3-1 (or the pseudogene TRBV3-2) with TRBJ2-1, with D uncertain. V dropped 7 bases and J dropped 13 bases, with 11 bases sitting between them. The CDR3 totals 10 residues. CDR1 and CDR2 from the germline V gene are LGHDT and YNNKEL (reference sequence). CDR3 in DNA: TGTGCCAGCATATCAGATTTACAGTTCTTC. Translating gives CASISDLQFF.

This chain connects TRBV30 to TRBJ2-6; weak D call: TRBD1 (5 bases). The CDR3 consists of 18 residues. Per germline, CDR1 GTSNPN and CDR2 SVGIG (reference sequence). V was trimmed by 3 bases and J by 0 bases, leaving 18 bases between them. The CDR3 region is CAWSPRQFRSSGANVLTF. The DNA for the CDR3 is TGTGCCTGGAGCCCCCGACAGTTTAGAAGCTCTGGGGCCAACGTCCTGACTTTC.

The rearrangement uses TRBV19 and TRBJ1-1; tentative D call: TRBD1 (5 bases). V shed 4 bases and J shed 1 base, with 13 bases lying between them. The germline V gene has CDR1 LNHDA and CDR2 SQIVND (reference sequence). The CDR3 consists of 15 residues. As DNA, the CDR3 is TGTGCCAGTAGTAAAAGGGTTAGGGGGAACACTGAAGCTTTCTTT. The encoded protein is CASSKRVRGNTEAFF.

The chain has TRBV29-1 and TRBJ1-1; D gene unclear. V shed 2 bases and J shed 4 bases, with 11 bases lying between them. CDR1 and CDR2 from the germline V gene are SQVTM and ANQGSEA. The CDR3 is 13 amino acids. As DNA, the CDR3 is TGCAGCGTTGAATCGGGCGCGGGCACTGAAGCTTTCTTT. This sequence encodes CSVESGAGTEAFF.

Here the CDR3 DNA reads TGCGCCAGCAGCCCTCTAGCGGGAGGTTCCTACAATGAGCAGTTCTTC. Its translation is CASSPLAGGSYNEQFF. The chain carries TRBV5-1 and TRBJ2-1; TRBD2 matches at 11 bases. CDR1 is SGHRS, CDR2 YFSETQ, per germline. The CDR3 runs 16 residues. V dropped 4 bases and J dropped 1; count of bases not matched to a gene: 4.

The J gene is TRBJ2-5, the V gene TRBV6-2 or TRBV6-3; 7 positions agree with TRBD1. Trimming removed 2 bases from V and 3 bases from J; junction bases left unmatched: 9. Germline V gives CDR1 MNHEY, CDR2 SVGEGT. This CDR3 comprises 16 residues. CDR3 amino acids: CASSYTAGGSKETQYF. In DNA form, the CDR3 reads TGTGCCAGCAGTTACACAGCAGGGGGATCTAAAGAGACCCAGTACTTC.

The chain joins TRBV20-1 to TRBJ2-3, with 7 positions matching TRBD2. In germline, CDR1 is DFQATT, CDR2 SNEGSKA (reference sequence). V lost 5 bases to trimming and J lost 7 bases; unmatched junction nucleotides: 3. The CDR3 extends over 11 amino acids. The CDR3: CSAGGGYTQYF. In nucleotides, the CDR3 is TGCAGTGCTGGGGGGGGTTATACGCAGTATTTT.

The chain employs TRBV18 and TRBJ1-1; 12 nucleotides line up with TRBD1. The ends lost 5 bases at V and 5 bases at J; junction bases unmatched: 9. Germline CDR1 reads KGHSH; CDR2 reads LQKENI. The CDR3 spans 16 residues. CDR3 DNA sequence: TGTGCCAGCTCATCGGGACAGGGGGCCTGGCGGACTGAAGCTTTCTTT. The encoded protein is CASSSGQGAWRTEAFF.

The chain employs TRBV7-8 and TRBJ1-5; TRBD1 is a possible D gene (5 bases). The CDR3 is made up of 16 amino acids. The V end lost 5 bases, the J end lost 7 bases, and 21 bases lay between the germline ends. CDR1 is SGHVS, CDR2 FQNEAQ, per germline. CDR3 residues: CASSIQQVSLQQPQHF. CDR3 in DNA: TGTGCCAGCAGCATTCAACAGGTATCCCTACAACAGCCCCAGCATTTT.

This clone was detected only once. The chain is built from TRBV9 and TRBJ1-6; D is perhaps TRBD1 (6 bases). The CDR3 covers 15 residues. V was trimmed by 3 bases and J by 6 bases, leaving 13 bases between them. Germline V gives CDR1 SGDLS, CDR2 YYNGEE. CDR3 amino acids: CASSGASGANSPLHF. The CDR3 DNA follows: TGTGCCAGCAGCGGCGCCTCAGGGGCTAATTCACCCCTCCACTTT.

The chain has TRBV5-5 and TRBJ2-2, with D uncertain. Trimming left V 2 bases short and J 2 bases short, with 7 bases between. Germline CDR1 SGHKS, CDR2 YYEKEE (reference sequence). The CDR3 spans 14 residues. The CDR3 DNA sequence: TGTGCCAGCAGCTTTACCTCCAACACCGGGGAGCTGTTTTTT. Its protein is CASSFTSNTGELFF.

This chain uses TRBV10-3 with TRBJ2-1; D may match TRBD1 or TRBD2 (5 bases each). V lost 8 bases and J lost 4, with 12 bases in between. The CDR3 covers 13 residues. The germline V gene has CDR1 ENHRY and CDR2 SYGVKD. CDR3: CAIRDVNYNEQFF. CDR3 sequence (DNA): TGTGCCATCCGGGACGTCAATTACAATGAGCAGTTCTTC.

Here the CDR3 reads CSASRSSGNTIYF. The CDR3 DNA is TGCAGTGCTAGTAGGTCCTCTGGAAACACCATATATTTT. The rearrangement joins TRBV20-1 to TRBJ1-3, with unresolved D. With 3 bases removed from V and 0 bases from J, the gap between germline ends came to 6 bases. The length of the CDR3 is 13 residues. Per germline, CDR1 DFQATT and CDR2 SNEGSKA (reference sequence).

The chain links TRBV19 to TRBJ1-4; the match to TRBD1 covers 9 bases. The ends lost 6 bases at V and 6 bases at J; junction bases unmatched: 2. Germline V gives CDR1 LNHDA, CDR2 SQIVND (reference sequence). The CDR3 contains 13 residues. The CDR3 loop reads CASSRTGDEKLFF. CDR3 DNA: TGTGCCAGTAGCAGGACAGGGGATGAAAAACTGTTTTTT. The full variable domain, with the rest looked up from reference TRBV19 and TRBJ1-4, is DGGITQSPKYLFRKEGQNVTLSCEQNLNHDAMYWYRQDPGQGLRLIYYSQIVNDFQKGDIAEGYSVSREKKESFPLTVTSAQKNPTAFYLCASSRTGDEKLFFGSGTQLSVL.

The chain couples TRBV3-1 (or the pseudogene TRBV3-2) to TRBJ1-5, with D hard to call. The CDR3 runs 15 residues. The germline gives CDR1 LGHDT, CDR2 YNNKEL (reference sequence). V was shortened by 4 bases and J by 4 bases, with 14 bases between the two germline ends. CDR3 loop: CASSRAPDRNQPQHF. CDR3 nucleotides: TGTGCCAGCAGCCGAGCCCCGGACCGAAATCAGCCCCAGCATTTT.